This T cell receptor (beta chain) was captured in a study of blood T cell repertoires in COVID-19. Study-level information: From T cells, B-cell-depleted T cells, or PBMCs came the material, which was cDNA or gDNA.

Sequencing used immunoSEQ multiplex PCR; TCRdb keeps in-frame clones, though not all of them. Here the sample spans 200,000 to 250,000 clones, roughly 81% being singletons. The CDR3 is 15 residues long. Per the germline V gene, CDR1 is LGHDT and CDR2 is YNNKEL (reference sequence). The junction had 4 bases not matched to a gene; V was cut back by 4 bases and J by 4 bases. V gene TRBV3-1 (or the pseudogene TRBV3-2) combines with J gene TRBJ2-5, with 12 bases fitting TRBD2. This receptor was identified in a middle-aged man with acute or convalescent COVID-19. Sequencing was done on a sample of peripheral blood. CDR3 residues: CASSRTSGGIETQYF. CDR3 nucleotides: TGTGCCAGCAGCCGCACTAGCGGGGGGATAGAGACCCAGTACTTC.